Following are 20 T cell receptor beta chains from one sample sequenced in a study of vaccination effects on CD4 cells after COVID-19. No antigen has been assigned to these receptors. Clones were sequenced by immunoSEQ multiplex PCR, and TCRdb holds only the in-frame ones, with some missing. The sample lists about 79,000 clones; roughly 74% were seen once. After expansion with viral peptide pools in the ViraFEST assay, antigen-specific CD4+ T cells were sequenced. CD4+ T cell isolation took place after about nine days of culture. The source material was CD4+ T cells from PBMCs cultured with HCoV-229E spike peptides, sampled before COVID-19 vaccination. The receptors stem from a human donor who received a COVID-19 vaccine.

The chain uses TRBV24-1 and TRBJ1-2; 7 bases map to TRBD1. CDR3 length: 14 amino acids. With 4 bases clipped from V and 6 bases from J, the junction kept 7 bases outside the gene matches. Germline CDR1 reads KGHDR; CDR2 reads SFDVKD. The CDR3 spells CATSDPTGPHGYTF. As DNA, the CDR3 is TGTGCCACCAGTGACCCGACAGGGCCTCATGGCTACACCTTC.

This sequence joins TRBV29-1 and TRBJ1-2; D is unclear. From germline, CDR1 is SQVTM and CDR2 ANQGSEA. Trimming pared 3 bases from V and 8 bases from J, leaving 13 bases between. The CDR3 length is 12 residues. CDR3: CSVESSPGGYTF. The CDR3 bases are TGCAGCGTTGAGTCGTCGCCCGGGGGCTACACCTTC.

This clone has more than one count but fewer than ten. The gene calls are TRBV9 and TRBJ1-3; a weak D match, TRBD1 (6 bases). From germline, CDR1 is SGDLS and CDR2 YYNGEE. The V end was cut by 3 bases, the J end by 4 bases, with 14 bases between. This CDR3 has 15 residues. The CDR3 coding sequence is TGTGCCAGCAGCGCACAGGGATCGGGAGGAAACACCATATATTTT. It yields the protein CASSAQGSGGNTIYF.

CDR3 amino acids: CASSQRGGNEQFF. The CDR3 DNA is TGTGCCAGCAGCCAACGGGGGGGCAATGAGCAGTTCTTC. The V and J genes are TRBV3-1 (or the pseudogene TRBV3-2) and TRBJ2-1, with 8 bases matching TRBD2. The CDR3 covers 13 residues. Trimming cost V 2 bases and J 6 bases; bases outside gene matches: 0. Germline V gene sequence: CDR1 LGHDT, CDR2 YNNKEL (reference sequence).

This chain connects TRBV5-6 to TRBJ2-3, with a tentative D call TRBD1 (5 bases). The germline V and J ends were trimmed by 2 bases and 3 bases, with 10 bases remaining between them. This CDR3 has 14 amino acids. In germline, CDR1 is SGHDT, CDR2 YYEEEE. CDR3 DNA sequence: TGTGCCAGCAGCTTCGGCAGGGCGACAGATACGCAGTATTTT. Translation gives CASSFGRATDTQYF.

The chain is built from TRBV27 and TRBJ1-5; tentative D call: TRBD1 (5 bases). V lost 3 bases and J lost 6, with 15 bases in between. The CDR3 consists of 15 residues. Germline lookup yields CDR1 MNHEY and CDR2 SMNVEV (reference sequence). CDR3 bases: TGTGCCAGCAGTTTTGAGGGGAAGGTCACTCAGCCCCAGCATTTT. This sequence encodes CASSFEGKVTQPQHF.

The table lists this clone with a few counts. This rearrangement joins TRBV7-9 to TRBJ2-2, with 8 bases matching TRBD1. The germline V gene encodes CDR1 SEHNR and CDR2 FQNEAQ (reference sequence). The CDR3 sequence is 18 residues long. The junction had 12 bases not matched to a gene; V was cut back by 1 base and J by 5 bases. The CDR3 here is CASSLVWEATGVTGELFF. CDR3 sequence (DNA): TGTGCCAGCAGCTTAGTCTGGGAGGCGACAGGGGTAACCGGGGAGCTGTTTTTT.

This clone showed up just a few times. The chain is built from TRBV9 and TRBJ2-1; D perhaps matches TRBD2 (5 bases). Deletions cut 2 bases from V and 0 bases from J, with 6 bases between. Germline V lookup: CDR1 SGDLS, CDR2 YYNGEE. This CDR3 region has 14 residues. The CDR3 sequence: CASSVGDSYNEQFF. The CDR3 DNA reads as TGTGCCAGCAGCGTGGGAGACTCCTACAATGAGCAGTTCTTC.

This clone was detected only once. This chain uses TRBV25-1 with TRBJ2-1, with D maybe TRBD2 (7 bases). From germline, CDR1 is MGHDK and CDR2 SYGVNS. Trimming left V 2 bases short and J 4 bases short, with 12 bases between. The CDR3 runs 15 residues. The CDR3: CASSENGGLYNEQFF. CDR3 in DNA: TGTGCCAGCAGTGAAAACGGGGGGCTATACAATGAGCAGTTCTTC.

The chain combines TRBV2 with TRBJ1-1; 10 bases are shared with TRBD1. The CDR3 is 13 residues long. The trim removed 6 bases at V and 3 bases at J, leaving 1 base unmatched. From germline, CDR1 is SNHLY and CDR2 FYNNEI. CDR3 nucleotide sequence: TGTGCCAGCAGGGGACAGGGGCACACTGAAGCTTTCTTT. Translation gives CASRGQGHTEAFF.

CDR3 protein: CASSIQYQRFNEKLFF. CDR3 coding DNA: TGTGCCAGTAGTATTCAGTATCAGCGGTTTAATGAAAAACTGTTTTTT. The V call is TRBV19, the J call TRBJ1-4; D not resolved. The V end was cut by 3 bases, the J end by 4 bases, with 15 bases between. The CDR3 runs 16 residues. Germline CDR1 and CDR2: LNHDA and SQIVND (reference sequence). Full variable domain (outside the CDR3, taken from reference TRBV19 and TRBJ1-4): DGGITQSPKYLFRKEGQNVTLSCEQNLNHDAMYWYRQDPGQGLRLIYYSQIVNDFQKGDIAEGYSVSREKKESFPLTVTSAQKNPTAFYLCASSIQYQRFNEKLFFGSGTQLSVL.

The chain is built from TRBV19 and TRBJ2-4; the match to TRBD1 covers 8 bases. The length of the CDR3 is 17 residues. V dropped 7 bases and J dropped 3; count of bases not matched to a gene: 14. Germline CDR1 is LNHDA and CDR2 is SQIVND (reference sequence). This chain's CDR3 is CASTLRAGGESKNIQYF. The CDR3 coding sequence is TGTGCCAGTACCCTGAGGGCAGGGGGCGAAAGCAAAAACATTCAGTACTTC.

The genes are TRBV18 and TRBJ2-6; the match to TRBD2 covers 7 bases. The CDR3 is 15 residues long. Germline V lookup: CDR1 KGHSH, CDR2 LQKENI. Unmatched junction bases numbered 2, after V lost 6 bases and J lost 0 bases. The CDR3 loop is CASSRGYSGANVLTF. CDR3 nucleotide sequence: TGTGCCAGCTCGCGGGGGTACTCTGGGGCCAACGTCCTGACTTTC.

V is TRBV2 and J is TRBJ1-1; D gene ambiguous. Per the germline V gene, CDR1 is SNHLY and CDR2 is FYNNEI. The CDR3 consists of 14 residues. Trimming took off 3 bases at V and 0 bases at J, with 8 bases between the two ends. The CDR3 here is CASSDGRLNTEAFF. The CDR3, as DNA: TGTGCCAGCAGTGATGGCAGGTTGAACACTGAAGCTTTCTTT.

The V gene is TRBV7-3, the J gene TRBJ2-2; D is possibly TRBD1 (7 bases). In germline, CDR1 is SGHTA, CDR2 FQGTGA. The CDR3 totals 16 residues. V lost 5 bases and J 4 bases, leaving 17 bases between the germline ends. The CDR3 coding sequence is TGTGCCAGCAGCCCAGGAGGGGGCCGGGGCACCGGGGAGCTGTTTTTT. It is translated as CASSPGGGRGTGELFF.

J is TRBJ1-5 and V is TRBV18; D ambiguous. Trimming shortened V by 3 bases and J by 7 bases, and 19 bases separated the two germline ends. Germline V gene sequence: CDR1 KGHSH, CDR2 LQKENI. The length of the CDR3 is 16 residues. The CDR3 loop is CASSPAGRPQGQPQHF. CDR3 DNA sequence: TGTGCCAGCTCACCGGCGGGGAGACCGCAAGGGCAGCCCCAGCATTTT.

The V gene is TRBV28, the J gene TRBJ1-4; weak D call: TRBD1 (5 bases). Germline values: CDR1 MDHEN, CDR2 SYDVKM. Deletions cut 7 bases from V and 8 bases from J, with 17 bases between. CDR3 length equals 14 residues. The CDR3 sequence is CASTPGTWVEKLFF. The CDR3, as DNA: TGTGCCAGCACTCCCGGGACGTGGGTGGAAAAACTGTTTTTT.

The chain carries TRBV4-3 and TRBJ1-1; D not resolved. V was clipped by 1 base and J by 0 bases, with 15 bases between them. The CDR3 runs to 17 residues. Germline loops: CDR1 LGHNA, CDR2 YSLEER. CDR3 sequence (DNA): TGCGCCAGCAGCCAAGGCAGGTCCCTAGTCATGAACACTGAAGCTTTCTTT. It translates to CASSQGRSLVMNTEAFF.

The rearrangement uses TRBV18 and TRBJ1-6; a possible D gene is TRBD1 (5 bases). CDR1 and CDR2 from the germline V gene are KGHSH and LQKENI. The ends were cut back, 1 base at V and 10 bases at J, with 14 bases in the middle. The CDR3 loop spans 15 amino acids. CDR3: CASSPRGGGQSPLHF. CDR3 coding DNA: TGTGCCAGCTCACCACGGGGCGGCGGACAATCACCCCTCCACTTT.

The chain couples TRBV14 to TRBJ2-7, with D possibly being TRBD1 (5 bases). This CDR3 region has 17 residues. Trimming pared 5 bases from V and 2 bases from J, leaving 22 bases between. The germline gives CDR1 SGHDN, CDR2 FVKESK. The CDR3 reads CASSTLSRQGKTYEQYV. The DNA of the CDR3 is TGTGCCAGCAGCACGCTCTCCCGGCAGGGTAAAACCTACGAGCAGTACGTC.